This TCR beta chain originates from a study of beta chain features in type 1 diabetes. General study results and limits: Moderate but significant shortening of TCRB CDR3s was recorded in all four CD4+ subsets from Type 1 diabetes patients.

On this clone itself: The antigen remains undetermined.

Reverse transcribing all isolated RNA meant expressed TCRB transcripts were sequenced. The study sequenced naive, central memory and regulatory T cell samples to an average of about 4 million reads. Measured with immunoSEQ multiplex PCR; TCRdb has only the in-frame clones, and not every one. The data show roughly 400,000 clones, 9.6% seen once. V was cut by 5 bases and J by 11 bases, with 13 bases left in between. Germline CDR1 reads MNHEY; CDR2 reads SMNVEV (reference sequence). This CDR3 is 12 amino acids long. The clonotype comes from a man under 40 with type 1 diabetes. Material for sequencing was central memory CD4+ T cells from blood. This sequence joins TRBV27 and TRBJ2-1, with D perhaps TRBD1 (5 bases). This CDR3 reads CASSADRRQQFF. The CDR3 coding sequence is TGTGCCAGCAGTGCCGACAGACGTCAGCAGTTCTTC.